A single sample gave rise to the 17 T cell receptor beta chains below, sequenced in a study of blood T cell repertoires in COVID-19. The method was immunoSEQ multiplex PCR; TCRdb's version includes in-frame clones alone and lacks a portion of them. The sample contains hundreds of thousands of clones, about nine tenths of which appear only once. The sequenced material came from peripheral blood. These receptors were collected from a woman aged 70-85 years with COVID-19, enrolled during active disease.

J is TRBJ2-3 and V is TRBV4-2; the match to TRBD2 covers 10 bases. Germline V gene lookup returns CDR1 LGHNA and CDR2 YNFKEQ. The V gene end was trimmed by 0 bases and the J gene end by 4 bases; junction bases not matched to a gene: 4. This CDR3 is built from 16 residues. In nucleotides, the CDR3 is TGTGCCAGCAGCCAAGATGCTAGCGGGGGCGCAGATACGCAGTATTTT. As protein: CASSQDASGGADTQYF.

This clone was found a few times. The CDR3 loop is CASSPLRTNTEAFF. CDR3 nucleotide sequence: TGCGCCAGCAGCCCCCTGAGAACGAACACTGAAGCTTTCTTT. The V gene is TRBV4-1, the J gene TRBJ1-1, with D hard to call. Per germline, CDR1 MGHRA and CDR2 YSYEKL. Trimming left V 4 bases short and J 1 base short, with 10 bases between. This CDR3 spans 14 amino acids.

CDR3 region: CASSLSTGVGDTEAFF. CDR3 nucleotides: TGTGCCAGCTCACTATCGACAGGGGTGGGGGACACTGAAGCTTTCTTT. The rearrangement uses TRBV18 and TRBJ1-1; 8 bases are shared with TRBD1. The CDR3 consists of 16 residues. CDR1 and CDR2 (germline): KGHSH, LQKENI. J was trimmed by 3 bases and V by 4 bases; bases with no gene match: 10. Full variable domain (rest looked up from reference TRBV18 and TRBJ1-1): NAGVMQNPRHLVRRRGQEARLRCSPMKGHSHVYWYRQLPEEGLKFMVYLQKENIIDESGMPKERFSAEFPKEGPSILRIQQVVRGDSAAYFCASSLSTGVGDTEAFFGQGTRLTVV.

J is TRBJ1-2 and V is TRBV27, with 7 bases lining up with TRBD1. The J segment lost 4 bases and the V segment lost 3 bases, leaving 5 bases of the junction unmatched. Germline loops: CDR1 MNHEY, CDR2 SMNVEV (reference sequence). CDR3 length equals 14 residues. CDR3 loop: CASSLGQSTYGYTF. In nucleotides, the CDR3 is TGTGCCAGCAGTTTGGGACAGTCCACCTATGGCTACACCTTC.

This chain joins TRBV7-2 and TRBJ1-4; 7 nucleotides align to TRBD1. V lost 4 bases and J lost 0; bases outside the gene matches: 2. This CDR3 is 15 amino acids long. Germline lookup yields CDR1 SGHTA and CDR2 FQGNSA. The CDR3 sequence: CASSSGQTTNEKLFF. The CDR3 nucleotides are TGTGCCAGCAGCTCGGGACAGACAACTAATGAAAAACTGTTTTTT.

This CDR3 is CASSLAQGSPTNEKLFF. The CDR3 bases are TGTGCCAGCAGCTTGGCCCAGGGGTCCCCAACTAATGAAAAACTGTTTTTT. The chain uses TRBV5-4 and TRBJ1-4, with D possibly matching TRBD1 (6 bases). This CDR3 spans 17 amino acids. Between the trimmed V and J ends, which lost 0 bases and 0 bases, there was a span of 12 bases. Germline-derived CDR1 and CDR2 are SGHNT and YYREEE (reference sequence). The variable domain in full, with the rest retrieved from reference TRBV5-4 and TRBJ1-4, is ETGVTQSPTHLIKTRGQQVTLRCSSQSGHNTVSWYQQALGQGPQFIFQYYREEENGRGNFPPRFSGLQFPNYSSELNVNALELDDSALYLCASSLAQGSPTNEKLFFGSGTQLSVL.

Note on this clone: Relative to the germline gene, one junction end is altered; a read error may explain this. The sample contains more than one DNA sequence encoding this CDR3. The chain joins TRBV30 to TRBJ1-4; D unresolved. The CDR3 is made up of 12 amino acids. The germline CDR1 and CDR2 sequences are GTSNPN and SVGIG (reference sequence). DNA for the CDR3: TGTGCGGGCCGTCTTTCGTATGAAAAATTGTTTTTT. The encoded protein is CAGRLSYEKLFF.

V is TRBV15 and J is TRBJ2-7; 9 bases are a match to TRBD1. The junction had 8 bases not matched to a gene; V was cut back by 5 bases and J by 0 bases. Germline CDR1 reads LNHNV; CDR2 reads YYDKDF (reference sequence). This CDR3 region has 16 residues. In nucleotides, the CDR3 is TGTGCCACCAGCGGGGGAGGGACAGGGAGCTCCTACGAGCAGTACTTC. Protein sequence: CATSGGGTGSSYEQYF.

CDR3 amino acids: CASSPPGFSYEQYF. CDR3 nucleotide sequence: TGTGCCAGCAGCCCGCCAGGATTCTCCTACGAGCAGTACTTC. The V call is TRBV28, the J call TRBJ2-7; D is uncertain. The CDR3 sequence is 14 residues long. CDR1 is MDHEN, CDR2 SYDVKM, per germline. V gave up 6 bases and J gave up 0 bases, with 12 bases separating them.

The chain carries TRBV18 and TRBJ2-1; 8 bases align to TRBD2. This CDR3 contains 14 residues. Trimming removed 3 bases from V and 10 bases from J; junction bases left unmatched: 8. Germline CDR1 is KGHSH and CDR2 is LQKENI. CDR3 DNA sequence: TGTGCCAGCTCACCCCGGGGGGGGACGGGGGAGCAGTTCTTC. Its translation is CASSPRGGTGEQFF.

The chain uses TRBV5-4 and TRBJ1-1; 7 bases line up with TRBD1. From germline, CDR1 is SGHNT and CDR2 YYREEE (reference sequence). The CDR3 loop spans 15 amino acids. After removal of 4 bases from V and 4 bases from J, the junction contained 10 bases not matched to a gene. The CDR3 bases are TGTGCCAGCAGCCCTGCTAACACAGGGGCCACTGAAGCTTTCTTT. This gives the protein CASSPANTGATEAFF.

The table lists this clone with a count of one. This chain joins TRBV5-8 and TRBJ1-1, with TRBD1 as a possible D gene (5 bases). The V gene's germline CDR1 is SGHTS and CDR2 YDEGEE. Trimming stripped 2 bases from V and 6 bases from J, with 14 bases between. The CDR3 length is 14 residues. CDR3 nucleotide sequence: TGTGCCAGCAGCTTCGTGTCAACAGGCGCTGAAGCTTTCTTT. It encodes CASSFVSTGAEAFF.

The V gene is TRBV24-1, the J gene TRBJ1-5, with TRBD1 as a possible D gene (5 bases). Germline lookup yields CDR1 KGHDR and CDR2 SFDVKD. The V end was cut by 5 bases, the J end by 5 bases, with 15 bases between. This CDR3 is built from 15 residues. DNA of the CDR3: TGTGCCACCAGTGCCCCGGGGGAGGGCGATCAGCCCCAGCATTTT. Its translation: CATSAPGEGDQPQHF.

With respect to this clone: At one of its ends the junction is not consistent with the germline gene, which may arise from a read error. The chain has TRBV6-5 and TRBJ1-2, with 8 positions matching TRBD1. The CDR3 totals 13 residues. The germline CDR1 and CDR2 sequences are MNHEY and SVGAGI. The CDR3 region has the DNA TGTGCCAGCAGTTACTCTGGGACAGGAGAAAGGAGCTTC. It codes for CASSYSGTGERSF.

Worth noting for this clone: Other DNA sequences in this sample translate to the same CDR3. The chain employs TRBV27 and TRBJ1-1; no reliable D call. The CDR3 is 13 residues long. Germline lookup yields CDR1 MNHEY and CDR2 SMNVEV (reference sequence). V was shortened by 3 bases and J by 1 base, with 6 bases between the two germline ends. This chain's CDR3 is CASSFRGNTEAFF. In DNA form, the CDR3 reads TGTGCCAGCAGTTTCCGGGGGAACACTGAAGCTTTCTTT.

The chain carries TRBV18 and TRBJ1-1, with TRBD1 identical over 8 bases. This CDR3 contains 16 residues. V was pared by 5 bases and J by 3 bases, with 11 bases of the junction left unmatched. Germline lookup yields CDR1 KGHSH and CDR2 LQKENI. This CDR3 reads CASSAGTGYTDTEAFF. The CDR3 DNA is TGTGCCAGCTCAGCCGGGACAGGATATACGGACACTGAAGCTTTCTTT.

This clone was counted a few times. This chain joins TRBV29-1 and TRBJ2-1; tentatively, D is TRBD1 (6 bases). This CDR3 comprises 14 residues. The germline V gene has CDR1 SQVTM and CDR2 ANQGSEA. Trimming took off 7 bases at V and 6 bases at J, with 19 bases between the two ends. The CDR3, as DNA: TGCAGCGCCGACAGAGGGGGTCCCCCCAATGAGCAGTTCTTC. Encoded protein: CSADRGGPPNEQFF.